This T cell receptor beta chain was sequenced during a study of T-cell reconstitution after alpha-beta-depleted transplantation in children. Study outcomes and limitations: Surviving thymic progenitors and recipient T cells were the source of high TCRbeta diversity at day 60 in some patients. Newly produced T cells mostly provided counts and TCRbeta diversity after one year, as hyperexpanded clones declined.

Ten or more counts support this clonotype. Its target is not known. Unique molecular identifiers were incorporated during preparation of the TCRbeta library. TCRdb re-derived calls from the PCR reads in MiXCR, one entry per CDR3 protein. The table has 200,000 to 250,000 distinct CDR3 sequences, approximately 10% seen once. Germline CDR1 SGHVS, CDR2 FQNEAQ. This CDR3 has 16 amino acids. V lost 4 bases to trimming and J lost 3 bases, with 16 bases between them. The sequence derives from a child under two years old with acute myeloid leukemia, due to receive a stem cell transplant. This chain joins TRBV7-8 and TRBJ1-5; a weak D match, TRBD1 (6 bases). The material sequenced was PBMCs, taken before TCRalphabeta/CD19-depleted stem cell transplant. The CDR3 sequence: CASSSRGARDNQPQHF. In DNA, the CDR3 is TGTGCCAGCAGCTCAAGGGGGGCGAGGGACAATCAGCCCCAGCATTTT.